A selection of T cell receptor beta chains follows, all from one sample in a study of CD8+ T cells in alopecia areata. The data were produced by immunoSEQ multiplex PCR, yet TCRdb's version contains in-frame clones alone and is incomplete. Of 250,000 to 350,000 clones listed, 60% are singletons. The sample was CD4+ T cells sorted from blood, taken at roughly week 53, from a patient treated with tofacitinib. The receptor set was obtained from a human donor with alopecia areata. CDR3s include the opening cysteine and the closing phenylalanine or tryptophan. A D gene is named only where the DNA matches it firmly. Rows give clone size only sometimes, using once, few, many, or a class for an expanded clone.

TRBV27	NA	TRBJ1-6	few	TGTGCCAGCAGTTTGCGACAGGCCTCTTGGGCCCTCCACTTT	CASSLRQASWALHF
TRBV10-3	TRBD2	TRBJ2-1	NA	TGTGCCATCAAAGCGGGGGACACCCGATACAATGAGCAGTTCTTC	CAIKAGDTRYNEQFF
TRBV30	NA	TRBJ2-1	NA	TGTGCCTGGAATTCATTCCGGAAGAATGAGCAGTTCTTC	CAWNSFRKNEQFF
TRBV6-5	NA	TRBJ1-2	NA	TGTGCCAGCAGTTACCGTGGGGGCAGTTATGGTGGCTACACCTTC	CASSYRGGSYGGYTF
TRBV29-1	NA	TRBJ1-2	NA	TGCAGCGTTGAAGGGGCCTGGGGCTATGGCTACACCTTC	CSVEGAWGYGYTF
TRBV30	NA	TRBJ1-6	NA	TGTGCCTGGAGTCTTAGCGGCTCACCCCTCCACTTT	CAWSLSGSPLHF
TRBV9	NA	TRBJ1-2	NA	TGTGCCAGCAGCGTAGGTCCGAGCCAGGAGACCCTTGGTGGCTACACCTTC	CASSVGPSQETLGGYTF
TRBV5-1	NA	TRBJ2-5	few	TGCGCCAGCAAAATCGGGCGTCAAGAGACCCAGTACTTC	CASKIGRQETQYF
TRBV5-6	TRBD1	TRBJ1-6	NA	TGTGCCAGCAGCCGGGGACAGGGGCTAACACCCCTCCACTTT	CASSRGQGLTPLHF
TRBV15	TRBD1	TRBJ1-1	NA	TGTGCCACCAGCAGATCAGGGGGCACTGAAGCTTTCTTT	CATSRSGGTEAFF
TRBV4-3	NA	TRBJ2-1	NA	TGCGCCAGCAGCCAAATTTCCACTATGAATGAGCAGTTCTTC	CASSQISTMNEQFF
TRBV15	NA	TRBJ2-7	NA	TGTGCCACCAGCAGAGACAGGGGCGAGCAGTACTTC	CATSRDRGEQYF
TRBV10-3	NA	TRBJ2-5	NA	TGTGCCATCAGTGACTCGTCGGTCGCCCAAGAGACCCAGTACTTC	CAISDSSVAQETQYF
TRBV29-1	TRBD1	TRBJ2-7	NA	TGCAGCGCCATCGACAGGGAGAACTACGAGCAGTACTTC	CSAIDRENYEQYF
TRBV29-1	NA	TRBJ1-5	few	TGCAGCGTTGCTCCATCTACAGATAGCAATCAGCCCCAGCATTTT	CSVAPSTDSNQPQHF
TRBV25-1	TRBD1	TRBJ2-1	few	TGTGCTTCCCAGGACAGGGTAGGGAACAATGAGCAGTTCTTC	CASQDRVGNNEQFF
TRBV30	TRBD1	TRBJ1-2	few	TGTGCCTGGAGTCTTTTACCAGGGGGCGCAGGTGGCTACACCTTC	CAWSLLPGGAGGYTF
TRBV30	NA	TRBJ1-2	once	TGTGCCTGGACCCGGGACCTCTATGGCTACACCTTC	CAWTRDLYGYTF
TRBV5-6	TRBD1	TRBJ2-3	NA	TGTGCCAGCAGCCTAGGCCAGGGGGACACAGATACGCAGTATTTT	CASSLGQGDTDTQYF
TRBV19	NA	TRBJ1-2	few	TGTGCCAGTAGCCGGGACCCGGGCCCTACCTATGGCTACACCTTC	CASSRDPGPTYGYTF
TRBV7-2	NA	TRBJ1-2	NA	TGTGCCAGCAGCTTAGAACATGGTAGAGCTAACTATGGCTACACCTTC	CASSLEHGRANYGYTF
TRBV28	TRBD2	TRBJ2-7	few	TGTGCCAGCAGTCCCCAGACTAGCGGGGTTACCTACGAGCAGTACTTC	CASSPQTSGVTYEQYF
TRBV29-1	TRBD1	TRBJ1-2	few	TGCAGCGGTGGGGACAGTAACTATGGCTACACCTTC	CSGGDSNYGYTF
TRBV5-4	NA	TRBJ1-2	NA	TGTGCCAGCAGCTTGGGCGACAGAGACTATGGCTACACCTTC	CASSLGDRDYGYTF
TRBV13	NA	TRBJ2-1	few	TGTGCCAGCAGCTTGGGCAGGGATGAGCAGTTCTTC	CASSLGRDEQFF
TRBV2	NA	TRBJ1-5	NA	TGTGCCAGCAGTGAAGGGGGTACAGGGCATCAGCCCCAGCATTTT	CASSEGGTGHQPQHF
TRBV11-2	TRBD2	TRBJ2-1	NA	TGTGCCAGCAGCCTAGCGGGGGAAAAGAGTGAGCAGTTCTTC	CASSLAGEKSEQFF
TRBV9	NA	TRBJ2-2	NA	TGTGCCAGCAGCCGCGCTCCCACTCTCAACACCGGGGAGCTGTTTTTT	CASSRAPTLNTGELFF
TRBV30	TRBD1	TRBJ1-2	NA	TGTGCCTGGTTTCCCGGGACAGGGTTGGACTATGGCTACACCTTC	CAWFPGTGLDYGYTF
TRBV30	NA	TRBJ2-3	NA	TGTGCCTGGAATCCCGGGGCTAGCACAGATACGCAGTATTTT	CAWNPGASTDTQYF
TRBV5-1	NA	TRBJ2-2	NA	TGCGCCAGCCGTTCAGGGGGAGGCACCGGGGAGCTGTTTTTT	CASRSGGGTGELFF
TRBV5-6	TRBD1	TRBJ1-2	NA	TGTGCCAGCAGCTTAGAAAGACAGGGGAGGTATGGCTACACCTTC	CASSLERQGRYGYTF
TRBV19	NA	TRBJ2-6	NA	TGTGCCAGTAGTATGAGTAGGTTTTCTGGGGCCAACGTCCTGACTTTC	CASSMSRFSGANVLTF
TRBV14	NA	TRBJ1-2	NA	TGTGCCAGCAGCCAAGATCGGAAGGGCAGGGTGGGAGGCTACACCTTC	CASSQDRKGRVGGYTF
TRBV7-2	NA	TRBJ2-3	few	TGTGCCAGCAGCTTAGTTGGTGGCACAGATACGCAGTATTTT	CASSLVGGTDTQYF
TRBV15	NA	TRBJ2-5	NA	TGTGCCACCAGCCCGCGTCTGGGGGAGACCCAGTACTTC	CATSPRLGETQYF
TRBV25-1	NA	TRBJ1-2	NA	TGTGCCAGCACCCAGGGGCCCCACTATGGCTACACCTTC	CASTQGPHYGYTF
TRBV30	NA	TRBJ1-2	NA	TGTGCCTGGACCACGCCGGGCCTCAGGTGGGGCTACACCTTC	CAWTTPGLRWGYTF
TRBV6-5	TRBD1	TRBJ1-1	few	TGTGCCAGCAGTTACGCTCGGGACAGTGAAGCTTTCTTT	CASSYARDSEAFF
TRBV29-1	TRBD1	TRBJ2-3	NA	TGCAGCGTTTCTTGGGACAGGGGGTTTACGCAGTATTTT	CSVSWDRGFTQYF
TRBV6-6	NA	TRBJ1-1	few	TGTGCCAGCACCTTCCAGTGGAACACTGAAGCTTTCTTT	CASTFQWNTEAFF
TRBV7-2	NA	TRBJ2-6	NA	TGTGCCAGCAGCTTATGGGTTGGGGCCAACGTCCTGACTTTC	CASSLWVGANVLTF
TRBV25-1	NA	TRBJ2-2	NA	TGTGCCAGCCAAAGGGGGACCGGGGAGCTGTTTTTT	CASQRGTGELFF
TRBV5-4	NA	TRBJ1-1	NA	TGTGCCAGCCTCCTCGAGGGTGGCACTGAAGCTTTCTTT	CASLLEGGTEAFF
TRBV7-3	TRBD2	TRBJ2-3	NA	TGTGCCAGCAGCCCTCTCGCGGGGGGGCGCACAGATACGCAGTATTTT	CASSPLAGGRTDTQYF